These 7 T cell receptor beta chains share one sample of origin, sequenced in a study of T cell responses to AZD1222 COVID-19 vaccine. TCRdb keeps only in-frame clones here, not all; method: immunoSEQ multiplex PCR. Among more than 60,000 clones listed, about nine tenths were seen once. Source: peripheral blood, taken 28 days after the second AZD1222 dose. Every receptor here comes from an adult who received the AZD1222 COVID-19 vaccine.

The genes are TRBV2 and TRBJ2-7, with 9 bases fitting TRBD1. The CDR3 is made up of 17 amino acids. The germline CDR1 and CDR2 sequences are SNHLY and FYNNEI. The V gene end was trimmed by 6 bases and the J gene end by 3 bases; junction bases not matched to a gene: 15. The CDR3 DNA is TGTGCCAGCAGCTTCAAACCAGGGACAGGGAGGATCTACGAGCAGTACTTC. This translates into CASSFKPGTGRIYEQYF.

Remarks on this clone: The junction and the germline gene differ at one end; a read error may be behind it. The V call is TRBV7-7, the J call TRBJ2-7, with 12 bases matching TRBD1. Germline V gene data show CDR1 as SSHAT and CDR2 as FNYEAQ (reference sequence). The CDR3 runs to 14 residues. CDR3 DNA sequence: TGTGCTAGCAGTCCCGGGACAGGGGGCGTCGAGCAGTACTTC. Amino acid sequence: CASSPGTGGVEQYF.

This clone came up once. The chain joins TRBV27 to TRBJ2-5, with TRBD2 matching over 9 bases. This CDR3 comprises 13 residues. The ends lost 7 bases at V and 5 bases at J; junction bases unmatched: 5. The germline V gene encodes CDR1 MNHEY and CDR2 SMNVEV (reference sequence). The CDR3 reads CASMSGGTETQYF. CDR3 DNA: TGTGCCAGCATGAGCGGGGGGACGGAGACCCAGTACTTC.

CDR3 sequence reads: CAWTRRSRPGAFF. In nucleotides, the CDR3 is TGTGCCTGGACCCGACGGTCGCGCCCAGGGGCTTTCTTT. V and J are TRBV30 and TRBJ1-1, with TRBD1 as a possible D gene (5 bases). The CDR3 length is 13 residues. The germline CDR1 and CDR2 sequences are GTSNPN and SVGIG (reference sequence). The V gene lost 4 bases and the J gene lost 11 bases, with 20 bases spanning the gap.

J is TRBJ1-6 and V is TRBV19; TRBD1 matches 8 bases. This CDR3 has 14 amino acids. Germline-derived CDR1 and CDR2 are LNHDA and SQIVND (reference sequence). The J segment lost 7 bases and the V segment lost 6 bases, leaving 5 bases of the junction unmatched. CDR3 sequence (DNA): TGTGCCAGTAGGGACAGGGCGGCAAATTCACCCCTCCACTTT. Its translation: CASRDRAANSPLHF.

The table lists this clone with a few counts. The V and J genes are TRBV19 and TRBJ2-1; 9 positions agree with TRBD2. Germline CDR1 is LNHDA and CDR2 is SQIVND (reference sequence). The CDR3 extends over 16 amino acids. The V gene end was trimmed by 5 bases and the J gene end by 7 bases; junction bases not matched to a gene: 12. The CDR3 DNA reads TGTGCCAGTAGTGCCACCAGCAGCGGGGGGAGGAATGAGCAGTTCTTC. The encoded protein is CASSATSSGGRNEQFF.

The chain has TRBV6-1 and TRBJ1-5; TRBD1 might be the D (5 bases). CDR3 size: 17 residues. Germline CDR1 is MNHNS and CDR2 is SASEGT. Between the trimmed V and J ends, which lost 4 bases and 1 base, there was a span of 17 bases. The chain's CDR3 is CASSGHPGGSSNQPQHF. CDR3 bases: TGTGCCAGCAGTGGACATCCCGGGGGGTCAAGCAATCAGCCCCAGCATTTT.